Each of the 22 T cell receptor beta chains below was sequenced from the same sample in a study of blood T cell repertoires in COVID-19. Clones were read by immunoSEQ multiplex PCR, and TCRdb kept only the in-frame ones, dropping some. The sample yields some 300,000 clones, approximately 90% seen once. The sample comprised peripheral blood. The receptor source for this set is a woman aged 45-65 years with COVID-19, enrolled during active disease.

The chain is built from TRBV27 and TRBJ1-4; D perhaps matches TRBD1 (6 bases). Germline V gene lookup returns CDR1 MNHEY and CDR2 SMNVEV (reference sequence). The CDR3 is 13 amino acids. The V gene lost 3 bases and the J gene lost 15 bases, with 17 bases spanning the gap. The CDR3 protein is CASSFVPGSGVFF. In nucleotides, the CDR3 is TGTGCCAGCAGTTTCGTGCCGGGCTCAGGGGTGTTTTTT.

The J gene is TRBJ2-1, the V gene TRBV7-3, with TRBD2 matching 7 bases. CDR3 length: 16 amino acids. The germline CDR1 and CDR2 sequences are SGHTA and FQGTGA. V lost 1 base, J lost 0 bases, and 3 bases stayed unmatched. DNA of the CDR3: TGTGCCAGCAGCTTAATCGGCGGGAGCTCCTACAATGAGCAGTTCTTC. Protein product: CASSLIGGSSYNEQFF.

This clone was seen a few times. The chain carries TRBV6-2 or TRBV6-3 and TRBJ2-1, with 14 bases matching TRBD2. Germline V gene sequence: CDR1 MNHEY, CDR2 SVGEGT. CDR3 length equals 16 residues. Trimming at V came to 5 bases and at J to 6 bases, leaving 6 bases not matched to a gene. CDR3 sequence (DNA): TGTGCCAGCAGTGGAAGACTAGCGGGAGGGCTCAATGAGCAGTTCTTC. Translation: CASSGRLAGGLNEQFF.

The rearrangement joins TRBV7-9 to TRBJ1-5; D remains ambiguous. Trimming pared 1 base from V and 3 bases from J, leaving 4 bases between. The CDR3 spans 13 residues. Per germline, CDR1 SEHNR and CDR2 FQNEAQ (reference sequence). This chain's CDR3 is CASSLVSNQPQHF. The CDR3 DNA reads TGTGCCAGCAGCTTAGTATCCAATCAGCCCCAGCATTTT.

The chain carries TRBV24-1 and TRBJ1-2; D perhaps matches TRBD1 (6 bases). Germline V CDR1 and CDR2: KGHDR, SFDVKD. The CDR3 sequence is 14 residues long. The V gene lost 8 bases and the J gene lost 4 bases, with 16 bases spanning the gap. CDR3 nucleotide sequence: TGTGCCACCAAAGGACAAGGACAGTCCTATGGCTACACCTTC. Its translation: CATKGQGQSYGYTF.

The chain joins TRBV9 to TRBJ2-1; a possible D gene is TRBD2 (6 bases). The V gene's germline CDR1 is SGDLS and CDR2 YYNGEE. This CDR3 contains 15 residues. The V gene lost 3 bases and the J gene lost 7 bases, with 17 bases spanning the gap. CDR3 nucleotide sequence: TGTGCCAGCAGCGCGTCGGCGGGGACGGGTAATGAGCAGTTCTTC. Its translation is CASSASAGTGNEQFF. The entire variable domain, with the rest obtained from reference TRBV9 and TRBJ2-1, is as follows: DSGVTQTPKHLITATGQRVTLRCSPRSGDLSVYWYQQSLDQGLQFLIQYYNGEERAKGNILERFSAQQFPDLHSELNLSSLELGDSALYFCASSASAGTGNEQFFGPGTRLTVL.

The V call is TRBV5-1, the J call TRBJ2-7; 7 nucleotides align to TRBD1. V gave up 0 bases and J gave up 7 bases; unmatched junction bases: 10. The CDR3 has 15 amino acids. Germline lookup yields CDR1 SGHRS and CDR2 YFSETQ. Here the CDR3 DNA reads TGCGCCAGCAGCTTGGATACAGGGGCGGCGCGGGAGCAGTACTTC. This translates into CASSLDTGAAREQYF.

The rearrangement uses TRBV30 and TRBJ2-3; 7 bases agree with TRBD2. Losses at the gene ends were 7 bases for V and 1 base for J; bases not matched to a gene: 5. Germline V gene sequence: CDR1 GTSNPN, CDR2 SVGIG (reference sequence). The CDR3 length is 13 residues. The CDR3, as DNA: TGTGCCTACGAGCGGGGACGCACAGATACGCAGTATTTT. Translating it yields CAYERGRTDTQYF.

This sequence joins TRBV6-5 and TRBJ1-1, with TRBD1 as a possible D gene (5 bases). Trimming took off 2 bases at V and 4 bases at J, with 8 bases between the two ends. The germline gives CDR1 MNHEY, CDR2 SVGAGI. This CDR3 spans 13 amino acids. CDR3 sequence: CASSYGRGTEAFF. Here the CDR3 DNA reads TGTGCCAGCAGTTACGGGAGGGGCACTGAAGCTTTCTTT.

The chain uses TRBV11-3 and TRBJ2-1; 7 bases fit TRBD1. V lost 5 bases and J lost 12; bases outside the gene matches: 10. The CDR3 contains 13 residues. Per germline, CDR1 SGHNT and CDR2 YENEEA. The CDR3 reads CASSAEGQWLQFF. The CDR3 coding sequence is TGTGCCAGCAGCGCCGAGGGACAGTGGTTGCAGTTCTTC.

The chain couples TRBV5-1 to TRBJ1-2, with unresolved D. The CDR3 contains 13 residues. Trimming removed 1 base at V and 2 bases at J, with 6 bases between. Germline V gene data show CDR1 as SGHRS and CDR2 as YFSETQ. The CDR3 here is CASSLNQNYGYTF. The CDR3 nucleotides are TGCGCCAGCAGCTTGAATCAGAACTATGGCTACACCTTC.

This clone was picked up a small number of times. The chain carries TRBV6-5 and TRBJ1-1, with 8 bases aligning to TRBD1. Losses at the gene ends were 5 bases for V and 7 bases for J; bases not matched to a gene: 12. The CDR3 is 15 amino acids. Germline V gene data show CDR1 as MNHEY and CDR2 as SVGAGI. CDR3 bases: TGTGCCAGCAGTACCACAGGGGGATCTGGGATTGAAGCTTTCTTT. It specifies CASSTTGGSGIEAFF.

The chain combines TRBV6-5 with TRBJ1-4, with 9 bases that match TRBD1. The junction had 5 bases not matched to a gene; V was cut back by 4 bases and J by 8 bases. The CDR3 sequence is 14 residues long. Germline CDR1 MNHEY, CDR2 SVGAGI. The CDR3 sequence is CASSWGQGNEKLFF. The CDR3, as DNA: TGTGCCAGCAGTTGGGGACAGGGAAACGAAAAACTGTTTTTT.

The chain employs TRBV24-1 and TRBJ2-5; weak D call: TRBD2 (6 bases). Trimming pared 3 bases from V and 3 bases from J, leaving 25 bases between. CDR1 and CDR2 from the germline V gene are KGHDR and SFDVKD. The CDR3 is 19 residues long. The CDR3 region is CATSDPTWRAWGVKETQYF. CDR3 DNA: TGTGCCACCAGTGATCCTACTTGGAGGGCTTGGGGTGTAAAAGAGACCCAGTACTTC.

Only a few counts were recorded for this clone. The J gene is TRBJ1-1, the V gene TRBV5-1; D is perhaps TRBD1 (5 bases). Per germline, CDR1 SGHRS and CDR2 YFSETQ. Deletions cut 3 bases from V and 3 bases from J, with 12 bases between. The CDR3 consists of 14 residues. This chain's CDR3 is CASSSRAGDTEAFF. CDR3 bases: TGCGCCAGCAGCTCCCGCGCGGGGGACACTGAAGCTTTCTTT.

The CDR3 sequence is CASSAGETYEQYF. In nucleotides, the CDR3 is TGTGCCAGCAGTGCCGGGGAAACCTACGAGCAGTACTTC. The chain couples TRBV2 to TRBJ2-7; tentative D call: TRBD2 (5 bases). Per the germline V gene, CDR1 is SNHLY and CDR2 is FYNNEI. The germline V and J ends were trimmed by 4 bases and 2 bases, with 9 bases remaining between them. This CDR3 is built from 13 residues. The full variable domain, in which reference TRBV2 and TRBJ2-7 provide the parts outside the CDR3, is EPEVTQTPSHQVTQMGQEVILRCVPISNHLYFYWYRQILGQKVEFLVSFYNNEISEKSEIFDDQFSVERPDGSNFTLKIRSTKLEDSAMYFCASSAGETYEQYFGPGTRLTVT.

This chain joins TRBV18 and TRBJ1-2; 8 nucleotides align to TRBD1. The CDR3 is 15 residues long. Germline CDR1 KGHSH, CDR2 LQKENI. V lost 0 bases, J lost 5 bases, and 5 bases stayed unmatched. CDR3 nucleotides: TGTGCCAGCTCACCACCGGGGCAGGGGGCTTATGGCTACACCTTC. Amino acid sequence: CASSPPGQGAYGYTF.

As DNA, the CDR3 is TGTGCCAGTACCCGGGGAGGGGGCTATGGCTACACCTTC. Amino acid sequence: CASTRGGGYGYTF. This chain links TRBV19 with TRBJ1-2; a weak D match, TRBD1 (6 bases). Germline V gene sequence: CDR1 LNHDA, CDR2 SQIVND (reference sequence). Trimming took off 7 bases at V and 4 bases at J, with 13 bases between the two ends. The CDR3 has 13 residues.

The genes are TRBV10-3 and TRBJ2-3; 9 nucleotides agree with TRBD1. The germline V gene encodes CDR1 ENHRY and CDR2 SYGVKD. The trim removed 8 bases at V and 5 bases at J, leaving 5 bases unmatched. The CDR3 totals 13 residues. CDR3 in DNA: TGTGCCATCGGGGACAGGGAACGAGATACGCAGTATTTT. Protein: CAIGDRERDTQYF.

The sample holds a few counts of this clone. The chain is built from TRBV7-2 and TRBJ2-3; 10 nucleotides line up with TRBD2. The CDR3 is 15 amino acids. The junction had 8 bases not matched to a gene; V was cut back by 5 bases and J by 6 bases. CDR1 SGHTA and CDR2 FQGNSA come from the germline V gene. In DNA, the CDR3 is TGTGCCAGCAGCGGTTGGGCTAGCGGGAGTGATACGCAGTATTTT. Translating it yields CASSGWASGSDTQYF.

V is TRBV4-2 and J is TRBJ1-1, with 7 bases aligning to TRBD1. The V gene end was trimmed by 4 bases and the J gene end by 4 bases; junction bases not matched to a gene: 9. This CDR3 is 15 amino acids long. Per germline, CDR1 LGHNA and CDR2 YNFKEQ. The DNA for the CDR3 is TGTGCCAGCAGCCGGATAGGGGGCGCGGTCACTGAAGCTTTCTTT. Translation gives CASSRIGGAVTEAFF.

The rearrangement links TRBV5-1 to TRBJ2-2; 13 bases line up with TRBD2. Germline assignment: CDR1 SGHRS and CDR2 YFSETQ. This CDR3 has 15 residues. J gave up 8 bases and V 5 bases, and 6 bases lay outside the gene matches. CDR3 residues: CASRRTSGSEGELFF. DNA of the CDR3: TGCGCCAGCAGAAGGACTAGCGGGAGTGAGGGGGAGCTGTTTTTT.